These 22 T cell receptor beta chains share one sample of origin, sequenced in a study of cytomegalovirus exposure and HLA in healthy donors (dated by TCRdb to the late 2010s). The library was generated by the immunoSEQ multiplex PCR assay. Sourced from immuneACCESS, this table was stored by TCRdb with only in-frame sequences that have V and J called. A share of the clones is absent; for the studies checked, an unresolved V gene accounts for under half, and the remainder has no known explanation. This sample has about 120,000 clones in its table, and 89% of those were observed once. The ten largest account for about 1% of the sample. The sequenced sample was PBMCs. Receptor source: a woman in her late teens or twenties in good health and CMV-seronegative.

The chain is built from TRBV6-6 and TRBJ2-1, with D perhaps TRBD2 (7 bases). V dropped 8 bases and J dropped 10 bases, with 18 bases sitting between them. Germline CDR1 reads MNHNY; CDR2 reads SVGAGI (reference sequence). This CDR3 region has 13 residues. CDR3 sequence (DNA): TGTGCCAGCCACGCGGACCCGGGGGGCGAGCAGTTCTTC. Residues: CASHADPGGEQFF.

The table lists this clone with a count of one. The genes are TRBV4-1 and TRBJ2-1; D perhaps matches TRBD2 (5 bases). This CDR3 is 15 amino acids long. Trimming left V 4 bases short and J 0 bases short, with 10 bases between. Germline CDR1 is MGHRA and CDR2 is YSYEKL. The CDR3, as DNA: TGCGCCAGCAGCCGCGGACTGAGCTCCTACAATGAGCAGTTCTTC. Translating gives CASSRGLSSYNEQFF.

The CDR3 coding sequence is TGCGCCAGCAGCTCGGACAGCCATCTCACCGGGGAGCTGTTTTTT. It yields the protein CASSSDSHLTGELFF. This chain joins TRBV5-1 and TRBJ2-2; possible D gene TRBD1, 6 bases. The CDR3 is made up of 15 amino acids. V lost 3 bases, J lost 4 bases, and 13 bases lay in between. Germline values: CDR1 SGHRS, CDR2 YFSETQ.

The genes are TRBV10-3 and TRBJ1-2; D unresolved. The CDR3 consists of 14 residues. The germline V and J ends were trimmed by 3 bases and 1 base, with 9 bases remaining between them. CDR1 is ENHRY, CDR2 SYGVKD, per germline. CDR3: CAISEQIYNYGYTF. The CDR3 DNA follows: TGTGCCATCAGTGAACAGATTTATAACTATGGCTACACCTTC.

CDR3 nucleotide sequence: TGCGCCAGCAGTCAATTTCGACAGGTAGGGCAGCCCCAGCATTTT. Protein: CASSQFRQVGQPQHF. The chain carries TRBV23-1 and TRBJ1-5; maybe TRBD1 (6 bases). TRBV23-1 is flagged as an ORF with uncertain function. Trimming shortened V by 1 base and J by 7 bases, and 14 bases separated the two germline ends. This CDR3 has 15 amino acids.

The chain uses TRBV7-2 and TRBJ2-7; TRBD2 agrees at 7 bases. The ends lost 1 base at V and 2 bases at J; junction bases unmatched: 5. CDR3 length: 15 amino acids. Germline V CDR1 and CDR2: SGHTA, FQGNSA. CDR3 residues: CASSLESGGPYEQYF. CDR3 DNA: TGTGCCAGCAGCTTAGAATCGGGAGGCCCCTACGAGCAGTACTTC. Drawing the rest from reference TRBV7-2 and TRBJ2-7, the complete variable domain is GAGVSQSPSNKVTEKGKDVELRCDPISGHTALYWYRQSLGQGLEFLIYFQGNSAPDKSGLPSDRFSAERTGGSVSTLTIQRTQQEDSAVYLCASSLESGGPYEQYFGPGTRLTVT.

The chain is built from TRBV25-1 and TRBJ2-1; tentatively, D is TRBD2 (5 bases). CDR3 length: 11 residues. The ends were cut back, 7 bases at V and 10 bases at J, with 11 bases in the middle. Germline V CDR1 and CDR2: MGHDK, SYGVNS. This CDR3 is CASIIRGEQFF. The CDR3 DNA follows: TGTGCCAGCATTATTCGGGGAGAGCAGTTCTTC.

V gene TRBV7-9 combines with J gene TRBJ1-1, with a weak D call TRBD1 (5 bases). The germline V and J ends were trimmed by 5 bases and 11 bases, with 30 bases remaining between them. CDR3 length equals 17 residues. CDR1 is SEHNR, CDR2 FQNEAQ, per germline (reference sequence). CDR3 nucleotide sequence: TGTGCCAGCAGCCCACCCTCGTTCCAGGGATTCGGCGCGGAGGCTTTCTTT. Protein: CASSPPSFQGFGAEAFF.

The CDR3 bases are TGTGCCAGCAGTTTCCAGGGGACAGGAAGTTATGGCTACACCTTC. Translation gives CASSFQGTGSYGYTF. The chain combines TRBV7-6 with TRBJ1-2; TRBD1 agrees at 8 bases. The CDR3 runs 15 residues. V trimming: 6 bases; J trimming: 5 bases; junction bases outside the gene matches: 11. Per germline, CDR1 SGHVS and CDR2 FNYEAQ. The variable domain in full, completed from reference TRBV7-6 and TRBJ1-2, reads GAGVSQSPRYKVTKRGQDVALRCDPISGHVSLYWYRQALGQGPEFLTYFNYEAQQDKSGLPNDRFSAERPEGSISTLTIQRTEQRDSAMYRCASSFQGTGSYGYTFGSGTRLTVV.

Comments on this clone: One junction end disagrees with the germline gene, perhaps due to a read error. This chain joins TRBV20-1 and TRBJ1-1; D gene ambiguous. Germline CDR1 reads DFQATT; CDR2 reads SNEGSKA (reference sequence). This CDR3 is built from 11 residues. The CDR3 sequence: CSGRANTEAFF. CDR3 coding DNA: TGCAGTGGTAGAGCTAACACTGAAGCTTTCTTT.

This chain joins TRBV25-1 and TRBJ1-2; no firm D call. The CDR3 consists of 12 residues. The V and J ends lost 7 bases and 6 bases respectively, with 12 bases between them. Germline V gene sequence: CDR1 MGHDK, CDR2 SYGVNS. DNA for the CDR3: TGTGCCAGCATTCCGCGTAAAAATGGCTACACCTTC. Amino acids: CASIPRKNGYTF.

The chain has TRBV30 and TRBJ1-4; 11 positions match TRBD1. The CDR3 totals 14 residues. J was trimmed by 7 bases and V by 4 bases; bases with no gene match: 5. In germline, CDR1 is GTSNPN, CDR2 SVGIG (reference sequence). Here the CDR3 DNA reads TGTGCCTGGACCCGGGACAGGGGGAGTGAAAAACTGTTTTTT. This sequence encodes CAWTRDRGSEKLFF.

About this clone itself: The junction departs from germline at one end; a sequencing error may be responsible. The chain's CDR3 is CASSLAQGNVQYF. The CDR3 nucleotides read TGCGCCAGCAGCTTGGCACAGGGAAACGTTCAGTACTTC. V usage is TRBV5-1 and J usage is TRBJ2-4, with D tentatively TRBD1 (6 bases). CDR1 and CDR2 from the germline V gene are SGHRS and YFSETQ. The CDR3 consists of 13 residues. Full variable domain (remainder filled in from reference TRBV5-1 and TRBJ2-4): KAGVTQTPRYLIKTRGQQVTLSCSPISGHRSVSWYQQTPGQGLQFLFEYFSETQRNKGNFPGRFSGRQFSNSRSEMNVSTLELGDSALYLCASSLAQGNVQYFGAGTRLSVL.

CDR3 loop: CASSLGGRGLNTQYF. The CDR3 DNA is TGCGCCAGCAGCTTGGGGGGCAGGGGGTTAAATACGCAGTATTTT. V is TRBV5-1 and J is TRBJ2-3; TRBD1 aligns across 7 bases. Germline values: CDR1 SGHRS, CDR2 YFSETQ. With V trimmed by 0 bases and J by 7 bases, 8 bases remained unmatched. The CDR3 has 15 amino acids.

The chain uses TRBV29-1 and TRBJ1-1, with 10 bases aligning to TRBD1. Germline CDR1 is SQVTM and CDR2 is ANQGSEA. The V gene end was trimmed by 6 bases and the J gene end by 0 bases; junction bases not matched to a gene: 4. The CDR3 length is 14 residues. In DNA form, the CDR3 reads TGCAGCGTGAGGGGGACAGGGGTGAACACTGAAGCTTTCTTT. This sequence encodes CSVRGTGVNTEAFF.

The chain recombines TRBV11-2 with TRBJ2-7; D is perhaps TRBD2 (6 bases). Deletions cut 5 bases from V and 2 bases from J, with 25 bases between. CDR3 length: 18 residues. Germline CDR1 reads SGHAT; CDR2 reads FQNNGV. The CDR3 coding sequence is TGTGCCAGCAGCGGTAAGGGACTGATTGAAAGCACGGCCTACGAGCAGTACGTC. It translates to CASSGKGLIESTAYEQYV.

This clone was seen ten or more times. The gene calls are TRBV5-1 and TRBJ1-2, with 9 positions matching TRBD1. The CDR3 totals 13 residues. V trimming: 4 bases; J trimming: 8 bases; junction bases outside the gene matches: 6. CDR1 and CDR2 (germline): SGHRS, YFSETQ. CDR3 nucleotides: TGCGCCAGCAGCCCGGGACAGGGTGAAGGCTACACCTTC. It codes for CASSPGQGEGYTF.

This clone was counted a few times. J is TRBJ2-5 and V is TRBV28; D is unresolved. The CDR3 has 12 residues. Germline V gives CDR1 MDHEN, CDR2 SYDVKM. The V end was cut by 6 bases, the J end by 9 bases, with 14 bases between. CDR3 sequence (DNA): TGTGCCAGCAGCTTAAAGAAGGCGGCCCAGTACTTC. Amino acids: CASSLKKAAQYF.

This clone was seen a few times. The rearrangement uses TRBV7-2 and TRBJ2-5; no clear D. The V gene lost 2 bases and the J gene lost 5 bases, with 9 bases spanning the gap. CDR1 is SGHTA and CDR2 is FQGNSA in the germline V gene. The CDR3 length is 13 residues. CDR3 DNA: TGTGCCAGCAGCTTAAAACTGGGCGAGACCCAGTACTTC. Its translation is CASSLKLGETQYF.

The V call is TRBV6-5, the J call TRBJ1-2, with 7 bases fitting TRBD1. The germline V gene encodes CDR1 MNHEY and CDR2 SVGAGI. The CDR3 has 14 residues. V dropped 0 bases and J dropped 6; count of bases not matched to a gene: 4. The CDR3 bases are TGTGCCAGCAGTTACTCAGGCAGGGGGAATGGCTACACCTTC. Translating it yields CASSYSGRGNGYTF.

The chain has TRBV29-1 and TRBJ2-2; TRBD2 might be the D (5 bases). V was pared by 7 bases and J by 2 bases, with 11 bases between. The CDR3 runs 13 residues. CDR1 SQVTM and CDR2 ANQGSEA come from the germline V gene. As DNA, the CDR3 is TGCAGCGCCCGAGGACTCAACACCGGGGAGCTGTTTTTT. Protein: CSARGLNTGELFF.

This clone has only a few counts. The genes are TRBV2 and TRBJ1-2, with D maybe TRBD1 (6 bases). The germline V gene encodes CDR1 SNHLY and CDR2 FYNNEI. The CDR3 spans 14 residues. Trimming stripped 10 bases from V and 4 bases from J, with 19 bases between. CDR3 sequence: CANPVRGQTYGYTF. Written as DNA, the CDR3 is TGTGCCAACCCCGTCCGAGGACAGACCTATGGCTACACCTTC.